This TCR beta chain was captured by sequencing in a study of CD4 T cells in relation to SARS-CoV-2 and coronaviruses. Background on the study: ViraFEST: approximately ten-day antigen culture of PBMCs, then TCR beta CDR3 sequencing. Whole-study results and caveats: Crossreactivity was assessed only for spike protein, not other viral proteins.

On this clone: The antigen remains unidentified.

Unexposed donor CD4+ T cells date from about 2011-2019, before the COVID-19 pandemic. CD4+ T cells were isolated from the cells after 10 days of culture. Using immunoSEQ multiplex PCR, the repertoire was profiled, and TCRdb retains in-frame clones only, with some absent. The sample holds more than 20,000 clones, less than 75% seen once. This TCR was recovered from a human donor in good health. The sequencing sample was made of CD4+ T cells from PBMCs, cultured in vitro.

The CDR3 DNA sequence: TGTGCCAGCAGTTCCGAGACCCAGTACTTC. Translated, it gives CASSSETQYF. J is TRBJ2-5 and V is TRBV6-6; D not resolved. V lost 4 bases and J 5 bases, leaving 2 bases between the germline ends. CDR3 length: 10 amino acids. Germline-derived CDR1 and CDR2 are MNHNY and SVGAGI (reference sequence).